This T cell receptor (beta chain) was obtained from a study of T-cell memory formation after mild COVID-19. The germline V gene encodes CDR1 GTSNPN and CDR2 SVGIG (reference sequence). This CDR3 is 14 amino acids long. Trimming removed 0 bases at V and 4 bases at J, with 12 bases between. Amplification by 5'RACE using constant-segment primers produced TCR alpha and TCR beta cDNA libraries that carried sample barcodes and UMIs. A single record per CDR3 protein comes from TCRdb applying MiXCR to the 5' RACE reads. The data contain roughly 400,000 distinct CDR3 sequences, around 17% of them singletons. This chain connects TRBV30 to TRBJ2-5, with D perhaps TRBD1 or TRBD2 (5 bases each). The sample comprised PBMCs or a T cell subset sorted from them (not recorded which). This clonotype was obtained from a man aged 18 to 29 who had mild COVID-19 (a few samples of this study predate the infection). Cell type and time point are not known. In nucleotides, the CDR3 is TGTGCCTGGAGTGTTGGGGGTGGCATAGAGACCCAGTACTTC. This encodes CAWSVGGGIETQYF.